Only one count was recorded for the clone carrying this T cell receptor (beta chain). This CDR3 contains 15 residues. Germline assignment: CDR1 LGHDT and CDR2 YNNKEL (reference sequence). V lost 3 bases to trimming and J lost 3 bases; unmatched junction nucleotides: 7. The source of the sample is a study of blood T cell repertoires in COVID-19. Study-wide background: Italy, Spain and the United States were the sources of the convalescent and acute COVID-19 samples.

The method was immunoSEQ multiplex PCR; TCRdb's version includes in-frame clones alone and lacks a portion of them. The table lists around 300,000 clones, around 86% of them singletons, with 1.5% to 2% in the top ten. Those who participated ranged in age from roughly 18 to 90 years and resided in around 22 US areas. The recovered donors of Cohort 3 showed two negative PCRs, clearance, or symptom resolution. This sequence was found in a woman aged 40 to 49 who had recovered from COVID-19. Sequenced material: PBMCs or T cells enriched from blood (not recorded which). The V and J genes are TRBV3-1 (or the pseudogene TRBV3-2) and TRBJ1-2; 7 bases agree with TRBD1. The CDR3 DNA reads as TGTGCCAGCAGCCATGGGACAGCAGTAGACTATGGCTACACCTTC. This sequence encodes CASSHGTAVDYGYTF.